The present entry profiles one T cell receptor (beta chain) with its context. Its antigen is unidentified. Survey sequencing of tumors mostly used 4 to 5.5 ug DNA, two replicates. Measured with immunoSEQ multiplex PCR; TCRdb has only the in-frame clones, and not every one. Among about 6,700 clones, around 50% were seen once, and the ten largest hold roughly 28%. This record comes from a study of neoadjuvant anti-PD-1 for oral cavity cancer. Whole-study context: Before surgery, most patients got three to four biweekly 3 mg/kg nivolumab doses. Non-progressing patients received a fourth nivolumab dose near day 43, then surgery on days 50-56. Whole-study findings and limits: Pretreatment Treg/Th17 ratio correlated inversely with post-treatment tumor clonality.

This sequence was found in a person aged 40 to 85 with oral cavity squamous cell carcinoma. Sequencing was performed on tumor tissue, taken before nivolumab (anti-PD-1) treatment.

The CDR3 DNA is TGTGCCACTAAACAGGGGATTAGCAATCAGCCCCAGCATTTT. It yields the protein CATKQGISNQPQHF. The chain joins TRBV10-3 to TRBJ1-5; TRBD1 aligns across 7 bases. CDR1 ENHRY and CDR2 SYGVKD come from the germline V gene. V was clipped by 10 bases and J by 0 bases; unmatched bases: 6. This CDR3 comprises 14 residues.